This T cell receptor (beta chain) was observed in a study of T cells after yellow fever vaccination. Across the study: In the case of low-cell-number fractions, SMART-Seq v4 Ultra Low Input was used for preparation. General study points: Booster sampling recovered most clones from primary vaccination (approximately 96% CD4, approximately 88% CD8). Peaking on day 5 versus 15, the secondary response was faster but weaker. Although most clonotypes did not, a small share appeared in both CD4 and CD8 compartments.

This clonotype was picked up many times. Its cognate antigen is unknown. From the 5' RACE reads, TCRdb called clonotypes with MiXCR, one entry per CDR3 protein. In the table there are under 80,000 distinct CDR3 sequences, about 7.8% of which are singletons. Source: CD8+ T cells sorted from PBMCs, taken 15 days after the yellow fever booster vaccination. The sequence was collected from a man aged 25-45 years who received the YFV17D yellow fever vaccine.

The CDR3 reads CASSQDGASGSLTQYF. The CDR3 DNA follows: TGCGCCAGCAGCCAAGATGGGGCTAGCGGGAGTTTGACCCAGTACTTC. The chain is built from TRBV4-3 and TRBJ2-5; 10 nucleotides agree with TRBD2. Germline trimming cut 0 bases from V and 7 bases from J; bases unmatched to any gene: 8. This CDR3 spans 16 amino acids. The germline CDR1 and CDR2 sequences are LGHNA and YSLEER.